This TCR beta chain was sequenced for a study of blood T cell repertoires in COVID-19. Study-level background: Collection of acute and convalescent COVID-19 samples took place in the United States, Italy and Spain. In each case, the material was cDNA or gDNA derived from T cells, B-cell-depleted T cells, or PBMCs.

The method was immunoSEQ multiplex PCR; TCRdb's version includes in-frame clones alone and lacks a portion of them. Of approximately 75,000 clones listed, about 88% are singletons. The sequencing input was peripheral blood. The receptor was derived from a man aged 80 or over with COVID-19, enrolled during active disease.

CDR3 sequence reads: CASSWGHNSPLHF. The CDR3 region has the DNA TGTGCCAGCAGTTGGGGGCATAATTCACCCCTCCACTTT. The V and J genes are TRBV27 and TRBJ1-6, with a weak D call TRBD1 (6 bases). This CDR3 has 13 residues. The germline V and J ends were trimmed by 4 bases and 5 bases, with 6 bases remaining between them. CDR1 and CDR2 (germline): MNHEY, SMNVEV (reference sequence).